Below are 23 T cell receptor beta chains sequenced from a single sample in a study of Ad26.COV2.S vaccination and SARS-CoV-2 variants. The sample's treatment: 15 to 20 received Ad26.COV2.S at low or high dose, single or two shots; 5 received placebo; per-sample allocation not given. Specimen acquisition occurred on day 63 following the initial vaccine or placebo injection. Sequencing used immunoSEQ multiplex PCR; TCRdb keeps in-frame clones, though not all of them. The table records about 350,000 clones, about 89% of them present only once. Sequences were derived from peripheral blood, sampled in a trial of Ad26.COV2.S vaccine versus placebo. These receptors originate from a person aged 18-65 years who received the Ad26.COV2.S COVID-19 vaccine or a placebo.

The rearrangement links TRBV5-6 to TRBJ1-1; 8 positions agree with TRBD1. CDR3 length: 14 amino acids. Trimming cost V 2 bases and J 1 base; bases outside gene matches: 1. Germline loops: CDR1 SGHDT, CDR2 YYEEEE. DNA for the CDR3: TGTGCCAGCAGCTTCGGGACAGGGAACACTGAAGCTTTCTTT. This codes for CASSFGTGNTEAFF.

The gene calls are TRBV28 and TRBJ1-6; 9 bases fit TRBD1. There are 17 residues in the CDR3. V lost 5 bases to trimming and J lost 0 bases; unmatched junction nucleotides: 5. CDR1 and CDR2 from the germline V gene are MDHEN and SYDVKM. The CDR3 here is CASSGRQGDSYNSPLHF. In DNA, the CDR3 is TGTGCCAGCAGTGGAAGACAGGGGGACTCCTATAATTCACCCCTCCACTTT.

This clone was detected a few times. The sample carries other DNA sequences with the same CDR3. The CDR3 reads CASSRTGNTEAFF. The CDR3 DNA is TGTGCCAGCAGTAGGACAGGGAACACTGAAGCTTTCTTT. The chain couples TRBV6-5 to TRBJ1-1; TRBD1 matches at 7 bases. The CDR3 extends over 13 amino acids. The V gene's germline CDR1 is MNHEY and CDR2 SVGAGI. V lost 5 bases, J lost 1 base, and 1 base stayed unmatched.

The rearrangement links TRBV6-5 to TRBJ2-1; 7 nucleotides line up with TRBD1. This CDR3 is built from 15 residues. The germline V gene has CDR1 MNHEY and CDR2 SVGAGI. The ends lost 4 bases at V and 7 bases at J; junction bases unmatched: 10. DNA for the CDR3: TGTGCCAGCAGTTTTGGGACAGCTATCGAAAATGAGCAGTTCTTC. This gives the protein CASSFGTAIENEQFF.

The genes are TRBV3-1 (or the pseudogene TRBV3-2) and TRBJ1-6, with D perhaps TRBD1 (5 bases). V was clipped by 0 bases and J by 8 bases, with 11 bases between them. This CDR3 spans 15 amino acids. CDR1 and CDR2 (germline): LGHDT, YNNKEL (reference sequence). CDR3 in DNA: TGTGCCAGCAGCCAAGACACGGGGGGTTATTCACCCCTCCACTTT. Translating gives CASSQDTGGYSPLHF.

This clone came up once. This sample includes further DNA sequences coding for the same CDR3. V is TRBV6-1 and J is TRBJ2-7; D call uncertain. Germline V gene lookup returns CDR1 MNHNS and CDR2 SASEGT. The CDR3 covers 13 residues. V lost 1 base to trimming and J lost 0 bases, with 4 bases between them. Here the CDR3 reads CASSEGSSYEQYF. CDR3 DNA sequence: TGTGCCAGCAGTGAAGGCAGCTCCTACGAGCAGTACTTC.

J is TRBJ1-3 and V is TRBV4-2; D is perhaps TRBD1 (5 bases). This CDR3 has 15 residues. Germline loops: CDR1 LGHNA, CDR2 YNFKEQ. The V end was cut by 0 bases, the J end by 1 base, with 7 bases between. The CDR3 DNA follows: TGTGCCAGCAGCCAAGAGGGGACGTCTGGAAACACCATATATTTT. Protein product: CASSQEGTSGNTIYF.

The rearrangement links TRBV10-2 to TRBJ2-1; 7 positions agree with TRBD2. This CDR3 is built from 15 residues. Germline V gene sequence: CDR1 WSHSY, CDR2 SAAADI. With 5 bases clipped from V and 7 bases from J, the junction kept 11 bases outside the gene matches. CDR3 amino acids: CASSRSSGAGNEQFF. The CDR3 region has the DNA TGCGCCAGCAGTAGGTCCAGCGGGGCTGGTAATGAGCAGTTCTTC.

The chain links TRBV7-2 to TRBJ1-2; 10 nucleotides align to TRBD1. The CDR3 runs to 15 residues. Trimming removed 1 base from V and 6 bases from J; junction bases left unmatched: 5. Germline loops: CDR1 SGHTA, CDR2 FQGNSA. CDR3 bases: TGTGCCAGCAGCTTAGTTTCGGGACAGGGGAATGGCTACACCTTC. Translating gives CASSLVSGQGNGYTF.

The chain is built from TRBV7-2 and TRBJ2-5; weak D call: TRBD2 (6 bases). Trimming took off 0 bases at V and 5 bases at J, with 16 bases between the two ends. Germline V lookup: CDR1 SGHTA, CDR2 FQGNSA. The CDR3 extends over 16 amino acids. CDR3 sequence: CASSLALEAGGETQYF. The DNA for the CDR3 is TGTGCCAGCAGCTTAGCGCTGGAAGCGGGTGGGGAGACCCAGTACTTC.

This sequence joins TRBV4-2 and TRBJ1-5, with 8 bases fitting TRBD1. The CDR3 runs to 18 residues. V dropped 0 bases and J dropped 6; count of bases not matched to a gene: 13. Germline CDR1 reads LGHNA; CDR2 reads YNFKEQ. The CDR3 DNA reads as TGTGCCAGCAGCCAAGATTTAGGGGCCCTCCAGGGGGCTCAGCCCCAGCATTTT. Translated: CASSQDLGALQGAQPQHF.

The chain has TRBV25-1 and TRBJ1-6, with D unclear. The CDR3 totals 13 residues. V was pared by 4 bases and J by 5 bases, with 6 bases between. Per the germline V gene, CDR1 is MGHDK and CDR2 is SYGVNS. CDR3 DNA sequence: TGTGCCAGCAGTGCGGAAAATAATTCACCCCTCCACTTT. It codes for CASSAENNSPLHF.

CDR3 in amino acids: CASSQESPLAGAPNEQFF. Written as DNA, the CDR3 is TGCGCCAGCAGCCAAGAGTCCCCCCTAGCGGGGGCGCCCAATGAGCAGTTCTTC. The V gene is TRBV4-3, the J gene TRBJ2-1; TRBD2 aligns across 10 bases. The germline V gene has CDR1 LGHNA and CDR2 YSLEER. CDR3 size: 18 residues. V trimming: 0 bases; J trimming: 6 bases; junction bases outside the gene matches: 11.

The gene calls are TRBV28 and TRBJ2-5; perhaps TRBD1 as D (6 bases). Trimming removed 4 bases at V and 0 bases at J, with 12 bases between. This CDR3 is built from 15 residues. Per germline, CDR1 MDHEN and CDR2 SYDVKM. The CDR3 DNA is TGTGCCAGCAGTTCACGACAGGCGTACCAAGAGACCCAGTACTTC. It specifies CASSSRQAYQETQYF.

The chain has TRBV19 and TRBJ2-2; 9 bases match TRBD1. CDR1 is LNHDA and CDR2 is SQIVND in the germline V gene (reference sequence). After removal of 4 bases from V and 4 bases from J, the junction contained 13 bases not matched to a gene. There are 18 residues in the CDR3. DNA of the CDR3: TGTGCCAGTAGTAAGTACCCGGGACAGGGCCCGTCCACCGGGGAGCTGTTTTTT. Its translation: CASSKYPGQGPSTGELFF.

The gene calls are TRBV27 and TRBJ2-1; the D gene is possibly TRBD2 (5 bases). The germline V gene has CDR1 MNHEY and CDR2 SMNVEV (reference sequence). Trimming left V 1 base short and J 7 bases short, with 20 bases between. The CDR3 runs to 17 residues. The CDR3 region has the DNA TGTGCCAGCAGTTTATATTCAGGCGGGTTAACCGGGAATGAGCAGTTCTTC. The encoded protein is CASSLYSGGLTGNEQFF.

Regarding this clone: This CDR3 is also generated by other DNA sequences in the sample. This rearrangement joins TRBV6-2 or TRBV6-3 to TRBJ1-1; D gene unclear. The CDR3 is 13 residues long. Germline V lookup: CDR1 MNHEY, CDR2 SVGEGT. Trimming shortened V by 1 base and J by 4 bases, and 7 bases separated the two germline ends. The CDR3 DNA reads TGTGCCAGCAGTTACTTGGGTGGCACTGAAGCTTTCTTT. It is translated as CASSYLGGTEAFF.

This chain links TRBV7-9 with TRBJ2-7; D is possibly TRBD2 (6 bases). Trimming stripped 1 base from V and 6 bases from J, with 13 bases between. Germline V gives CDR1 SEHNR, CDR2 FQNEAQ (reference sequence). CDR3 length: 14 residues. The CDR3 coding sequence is TGTGCCAGCAGCTTAGGGGACTCGCGCTCCGAGCAGTACTTC. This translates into CASSLGDSRSEQYF.

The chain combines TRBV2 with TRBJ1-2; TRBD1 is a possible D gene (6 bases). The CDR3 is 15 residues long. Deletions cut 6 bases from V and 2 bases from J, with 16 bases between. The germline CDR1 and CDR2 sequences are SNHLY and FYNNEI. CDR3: CASSGRQVPNYGYTF. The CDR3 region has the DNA TGTGCCAGCAGCGGAAGACAGGTCCCAAACTATGGCTACACCTTC. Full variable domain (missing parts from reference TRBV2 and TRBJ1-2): EPEVTQTPSHQVTQMGQEVILRCVPISNHLYFYWYRQILGQKVEFLVSFYNNEISEKSEIFDDQFSVERPDGSNFTLKIRSTKLEDSAMYFCASSGRQVPNYGYTFGSGTRLTVV.

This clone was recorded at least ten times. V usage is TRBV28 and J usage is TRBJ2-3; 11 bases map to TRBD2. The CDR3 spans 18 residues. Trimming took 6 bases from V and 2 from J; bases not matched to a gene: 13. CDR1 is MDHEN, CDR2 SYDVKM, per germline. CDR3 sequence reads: CASSSMGPSGGSTDTQYF. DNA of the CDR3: TGTGCCAGCAGCTCCATGGGGCCTAGCGGGGGGTCCACAGATACGCAGTATTTT.

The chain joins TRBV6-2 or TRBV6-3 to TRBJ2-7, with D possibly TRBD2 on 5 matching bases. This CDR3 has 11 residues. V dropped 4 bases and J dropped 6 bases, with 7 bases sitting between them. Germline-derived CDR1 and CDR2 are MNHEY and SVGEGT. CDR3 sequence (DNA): TGTGCCAGCAGTTTCAGCGGCGAGCAGTACTTC. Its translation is CASSFSGEQYF.

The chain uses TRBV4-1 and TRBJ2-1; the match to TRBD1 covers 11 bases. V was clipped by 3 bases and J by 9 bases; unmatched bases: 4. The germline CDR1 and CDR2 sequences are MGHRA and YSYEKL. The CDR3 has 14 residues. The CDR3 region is CASSQVDRGLEQFF. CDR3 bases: TGCGCCAGCAGCCAGGTGGACAGGGGGCTTGAGCAGTTCTTC.

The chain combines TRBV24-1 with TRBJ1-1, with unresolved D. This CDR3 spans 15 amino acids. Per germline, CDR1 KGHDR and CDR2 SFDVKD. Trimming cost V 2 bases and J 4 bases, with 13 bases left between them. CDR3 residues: CATSDSSGVSTEAFF. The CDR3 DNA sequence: TGTGCCACCAGTGATTCCTCCGGGGTAAGCACTGAAGCTTTCTTT.